The clone carrying this TCR beta chain was seen a handful of times. Its target is not known. V lost 1 base, J lost 1 base, and 5 bases lay in between. Germline V gene data show CDR1 as MNHNS and CDR2 as SASEGT. The CDR3 length is 14 residues. These data are taken from a study of cytomegalovirus exposure and HLA in healthy donors. Study background: Some 85 million unique TCRs, all from HLA-typed donors, were included in an early release of the data. The study's findings and limits: Highest at DRB1 and lowest at HLA-C, TCR association rates differed among HLA loci in a later analysis. A missense variant in DCLRE1C was later tied to TCR beta V- and J-gene trimming.

Primers for the PCR totalled 60 Vbeta and 13 Jbeta. The data were produced by immunoSEQ multiplex PCR, yet TCRdb's version contains in-frame clones alone and is incomplete. In the table there are over 150,000 clones, just under 80% of which are singletons. Healthy donors of bone marrow made up the group. The chain carries TRBV6-1 and TRBJ1-3; D is unresolved. This TCR was sampled from a woman aged 45-65 years in good health and CMV-seropositive. Sequencing was carried out using PBMCs. The CDR3 loop reads CASSEGSSGNTIYF. The CDR3 bases are TGTGCCAGCAGTGAAGGTAGTTCTGGAAACACCATATATTTT.